The T cell receptor (beta chain) under discussion was sequenced for a study of shared clonotypes between healthy human individuals. As regards this clone: Its specificity is not known. The same CDR3 can be traced to other DNA sequences in this sample.

In the study's own analysis: Sequence data from immunoSEQ were junction-only and lacked quality scores; consequently, filtering differed. Sequencing was performed with immunoSEQ multiplex PCR; in TCRdb, only in-frame clones are kept and a portion is missing. V, J and clone size are taken as reported in that table, and D and trimming were inferred from the DNA itself. Found here are just over 2,000,000 clones, 85% to 95% of them singletons; the top ten hold around 0.13%. There were no recent acute infections or vaccinations among the donors, who were healthy HIV-negative adults. CD45RA-negative memory and CD45RA+ naive subsets were split from the CD4+ cells. Findings and limits, study-wide: Limited genetic and exposure-history diversity came from having few donors.

The CDR3 spans 12 residues. V lost 4 bases to trimming and J lost 4 bases, with 6 bases between them. CDR1 SGHRS and CDR2 YFSETQ come from the germline V gene. Source material: naive CD4+ T cells sorted from blood. Subset specified: CD45RA+ positively selected. V is TRBV5-1 and J is TRBJ1-3; D not certain. This clonotype originated in a young man in good health. CDR3 DNA: TGCGCCAGCAGCCCGACAGGAAACACCATATATTTT. This codes for CASSPTGNTIYF.